The entry below describes one T cell receptor beta chain. What it binds is unknown. This sample was included in a study of CD8+ T cells in alopecia areata. The wider study: Once tofacitinib had been taken for 6 to 18 months, 6 months off drug followed.

V was clipped by 1 base and J by 7 bases; unmatched bases: 6. Germline loops: CDR1 LGHNA, CDR2 YSLEER. This CDR3 spans 14 amino acids. Stated treatment: oral pan-JAK inhibitor, 5-10 mg twice daily. cDNA prepared by RNA extraction and subsequent reverse transcription served as the template for sequencing. This table comes from immunoSEQ multiplex PCR, and its TCRdb copy is limited to in-frame clones, with some not included. Of 80,000 or so clones listed, approximately 70% are singletons. Study-level points and caveats: Tofacitinib delivered significant drops in scalp clonality and in expanded CD8+ clones among the top 100.

The sequence derives from a human donor with alopecia areata. The sequencing used CD8+ T cells sorted from blood, collected at week 24, from a patient treated with tofacitinib. This chain connects TRBV4-3 to TRBJ1-1; 7 nucleotides line up with TRBD1. The CDR3 spells CASSQGLGQLEAFF. The CDR3 coding sequence is TGCGCCAGCAGCCAAGGTCTGGGACAGCTTGAAGCTTTCTTT.